The TCR beta chain described here comes from a study of CD8+CD57+ T cells in acquired aplastic anemia. Study information: Mean DNA quantity obtained from sorted CD4+ and CD8+ cells was 3.2 ug.

The length of the CDR3 is 15 residues. The V end was cut by 1 base, the J end by 1 base, with 10 bases between. Genomic DNA acted as the template from which TCR beta VDJ combination and CDR3 sequence profiling were carried out. MiXCR was run by TCRdb on the reads, yielding one entry per CDR3 protein. The repertoire has 250,000 to 300,000 distinct CDR3 sequences, 55% to 65% of them found once; the top ten carry 8%. Regarding the study as a whole: Patients and controls were found to share twenty-nine CD8+ CDR3 sequences. Patient and control CD8+ Simpson's diversity was not significantly different.

This clonotype was detected a few times. What it recognizes is unknown. Sequencing was carried out using sorted CD4+, CD8+, or CD8+CD57+ T cells (not recorded which) from PBMCs. The clonotype comes from a human donor with severe aplastic anemia or a healthy control (not recorded which). The chain recombines TRBV12-3 or TRBV12-4 with TRBJ2-5; D gene uncertain. CDR3: CASSLVGLSQETQYF. CDR3 DNA: TGTGCCAGCAGTTTAGTGGGGTTGTCCCAAGAGACCCAGTACTTC.